These 3 T cell receptor beta chains originate from one sample sequenced in a study of blood T cell repertoires in COVID-19. Data came from immunoSEQ multiplex PCR; TCRdb stores just in-frame clones and leaves some out. The sample lists a few hundred thousand clones, about 90% occurring once. The sequencing sample was made of peripheral blood. These receptors came from a man in his forties with acute or convalescent COVID-19.

This chain connects TRBV18 to TRBJ1-5; D not resolved. Germline V CDR1 and CDR2: KGHSH, LQKENI. V lost 3 bases and J lost 10, with 13 bases in between. The CDR3 has 13 residues. The CDR3 sequence: CASSPEGISPQHF. CDR3 nucleotide sequence: TGTGCCAGCTCACCCGAGGGAATCAGCCCCCAGCATTTT.

The chain uses TRBV4-1 and TRBJ1-1; perhaps TRBD1 as D (5 bases). Deletions cut 0 bases from V and 11 bases from J, with 19 bases between. The germline V gene has CDR1 MGHRA and CDR2 YSYEKL. The CDR3 is made up of 15 amino acids. In nucleotides, the CDR3 is TGCGCCAGCAGCCAAGAAGGGGCAGGGATGCGATATGCTTTCTTT. Residues: CASSQEGAGMRYAFF.

To note about this clone: This sequence may be a read error, since a much larger clone differs from it by one base. The rearrangement joins TRBV10-3 to TRBJ1-2; 7 bases fit TRBD1. V trimming: 6 bases; J trimming: 2 bases; junction bases outside the gene matches: 3. The CDR3 sequence is 13 residues long. The germline V gene encodes CDR1 ENHRY and CDR2 SYGVKD. CDR3 loop: CAISQGQNYGYTF. DNA of the CDR3: TGTGCCATCAGCCAGGGACAGAACTATGGCTACACCTTC.